A single sample gave rise to the 14 T cell receptor beta chains below, sequenced in a study of human T cells and chemical hapten exposure. The time point: patch test 1, 2 weeks after DPC sensitization. The treatment was: therapeutic diphenylcyclopropenone sensitization with weekly scalp DPC. TCRdb fed the RACE reads into MiXCR, producing one record per CDR3 protein. The sample yields fewer than 150,000 distinct CDR3 sequences, approximately 14% seen once. Sample: whole blood, taken in connection with sensitization to the hapten diphenylcyclopropenone (DPC). The receptors come from a man aged 18 to 35 with alopecia areata. Some clones in this sample may be carry-over from other donors' samples.

This clonotype has just a few counts. The V and J genes are TRBV2 and TRBJ2-7; maybe TRBD1 (6 bases). This CDR3 is built from 15 residues. Germline V gene sequence: CDR1 SNHLY, CDR2 FYNNEI. V shed 1 base and J shed 5 bases, with 15 bases lying between them. CDR3 residues: CASSEGIGRGHEQYF. The CDR3 DNA reads as TGTGCCAGCAGTGAAGGAATTGGCAGGGGCCACGAGCAGTACTTC.

Details on this clonotype: An end of the junction does not agree with germline; a read error may underlie this. This chain joins TRBV7-3 and TRBJ1-1, with D possibly TRBD1 on 5 matching bases. In germline, CDR1 is SGHTA, CDR2 FQGTGA. The CDR3 totals 15 residues. CDR3 nucleotides: TGTGCCAGCAGCCTAACCAGGGCCTCGAACACTGAAGCTTTCTTT. Its translation is CASSLTRASNTEAFF.

The chain employs TRBV7-9 and TRBJ1-2, with TRBD1 identical over 10 bases. Germline values: CDR1 SEHNR, CDR2 FQNEAQ (reference sequence). This CDR3 region has 15 residues. Trimming took 4 bases from V and 6 from J; bases not matched to a gene: 8. CDR3 amino acids: CASSWDRGSIDGYTF. The DNA for the CDR3 is TGTGCCAGCAGCTGGGACAGGGGATCTATCGATGGCTACACCTTC.

V usage is TRBV19 and J usage is TRBJ1-5, with 8 nucleotides matching TRBD1. Looked up from germline, CDR1 is LNHDA and CDR2 is SQIVND (reference sequence). V was pared by 6 bases and J by 4 bases, with 8 bases of the junction left unmatched. This CDR3 has 15 residues. Here the CDR3 DNA reads TGTGCCAGTAGCGTCAGGGGGCTAAGAAATCAGCCCCAGCATTTT. It specifies CASSVRGLRNQPQHF.

The chain is built from TRBV18 and TRBJ2-7; D gene unclear. This CDR3 is built from 15 residues. Trimming removed 2 bases from V and 1 base from J, with 12 bases in between. Per the germline V gene, CDR1 is KGHSH and CDR2 is LQKENI. CDR3 in amino acids: CASSPMADVSYEQYF. The DNA of the CDR3 is TGTGCCAGCTCACCAATGGCGGACGTGTCCTACGAGCAGTACTTC.

This clonotype was seen a few times. The gene calls are TRBV20-1 and TRBJ2-1, with 7 bases fitting TRBD2. V gave up 7 bases and J gave up 9 bases; unmatched junction bases: 18. The CDR3 contains 15 residues. Germline CDR1 DFQATT, CDR2 SNEGSKA (reference sequence). As DNA, the CDR3 is TGCAGTGGTCTACCCCATCGGGGGGTCATGGGTGAGCAGTTCTTC. Its translation: CSGLPHRGVMGEQFF.

V gene TRBV7-2 combines with J gene TRBJ2-3, with TRBD1 identical over 10 bases. CDR1 and CDR2 (germline): SGHTA, FQGNSA. After removal of 5 bases from V and 5 bases from J, the junction contained 7 bases not matched to a gene. There are 15 residues in the CDR3. The CDR3 DNA reads TGTGCCAGCAGCCGCTCAGACAGGGGGCGAGATACGCAGTATTTT. Its protein is CASSRSDRGRDTQYF. Full variable domain (outside the CDR3, taken from reference TRBV7-2 and TRBJ2-3): GAGVSQSPSNKVTEKGKDVELRCDPISGHTALYWYRQSLGQGLEFLIYFQGNSAPDKSGLPSDRFSAERTGGSVSTLTIQRTQQEDSAVYLCASSRSDRGRDTQYFGPGTRLTVL.

The CDR3 spells CASSYRQGHYEQYV. CDR3 sequence (DNA): TGTGCCAGCAGTTACCGACAGGGCCACTACGAGCAGTACGTC. The chain carries TRBV6-5 and TRBJ2-7, with 7 nucleotides matching TRBD1. V lost 2 bases and J lost 3; bases outside the gene matches: 4. CDR1 and CDR2 (germline): MNHEY, SVGAGI. The CDR3 length is 14 residues.

This clonotype came up many times. The rearrangement joins TRBV7-3 to TRBJ2-3; 13 nucleotides align to TRBD2. V lost 5 bases, J lost 2 bases, and 10 bases stayed unmatched. The CDR3 is 18 residues long. Looked up from germline, CDR1 is SGHTA and CDR2 is FQGTGA. The CDR3 coding sequence is TGTGCCAGCAGCCTTCGACTAGCGGGGGGCCCCCACACAGATACGCAGTATTTT. Translating it yields CASSLRLAGGPHTDTQYF.

V usage is TRBV9 and J usage is TRBJ2-3; no reliable D call. CDR3 length: 11 amino acids. Trimming shortened V by 5 bases and J by 6 bases, and 7 bases separated the two germline ends. Germline values: CDR1 SGDLS, CDR2 YYNGEE. Here the CDR3 DNA reads TGTGCCAGCAGTGGAAAGGATACGCAGTATTTT. Its translation is CASSGKDTQYF.

The chain combines TRBV5-1 with TRBJ1-4; the D is unclear. Deletions cut 0 bases from V and 8 bases from J, with 11 bases between. Germline V gives CDR1 SGHRS, CDR2 YFSETQ. This CDR3 comprises 14 residues. CDR3 loop: CASSLVFGREKLFF. Here the CDR3 DNA reads TGCGCCAGCAGCTTGGTCTTTGGACGGGAAAAACTGTTTTTT.

This clonotype has a handful of counts. The V call is TRBV18, the J call TRBJ2-6; no firm D call. Looked up from germline, CDR1 is KGHSH and CDR2 is LQKENI. Trimming took off 6 bases at V and 0 bases at J, with 15 bases between the two ends. CDR3 size: 17 residues. The CDR3, as DNA: TGTGCCAGCTCGCAAAGTCTAACAAGCTCTGGGGCCAACGTCCTGACTTTC. Encoded protein: CASSQSLTSSGANVLTF.

This chain uses TRBV3-1 with TRBJ1-4; D gene uncertain. V lost 8 bases, J lost 8 bases, and 18 bases lay in between. The CDR3 has 14 amino acids. Germline V CDR1 and CDR2: LGHDT, YNNKEL (reference sequence). The CDR3 loop is CASRPWADPEKLFF. The CDR3 DNA is TGTGCCAGCCGCCCTTGGGCAGACCCCGAAAAACTGTTTTTT.

This clonotype was counted a few times. The genes are TRBV24-1 and TRBJ2-1; a weak D match, TRBD1 (6 bases). The CDR3 has 13 amino acids. Between the trimmed V and J ends, which lost 11 bases and 7 bases, there was a span of 17 bases. Germline assignment: CDR1 KGHDR and CDR2 SFDVKD. For the CDR3, the DNA is TGTGCCATTCTCTCCACAGGGAGTAATGAGCAGTTCTTC. Amino acids: CAILSTGSNEQFF.